The next 27 T cell receptor beta chains were all read from a single sample in a study of T cells expressing NK-cell markers. TCRdb re-called the 5' RACE reads and shows each CDR3 protein once, DNA omitted. The specimen's table records about 160,000 distinct CDR3 sequences. The sequencing input was blood T cells: a sorted CD56 or NKG2C T cell subset, CD4+ or CD8+ T cells, or bulk PBMC T cells (not recorded which). The source of these receptors is a man between 18 and 69 years old in good health.

The chain links TRBV6-1 to TRBJ2-7; TCRdb picks TRBD1, but there is no DNA to check that call. The CDR3 length is 15 residues. The germline gives CDR1 MNHNS, CDR2 SASEGT. The CDR3 reads CASSIRTPGGYEQYF.

The chain has TRBV6-5 and TRBJ1-4; checking the TCRdb D call of TRBD1 is not possible without DNA. Germline CDR1 MNHEY, CDR2 SVGAGI. This CDR3 is 15 amino acids long. The chain's CDR3 is CASSYRDRGHEKLFF.

The chain has TRBV5-1 and TRBJ2-2. The CDR3 totals 13 residues. Germline loops: CDR1 SGHRS, CDR2 YFSETQ. CDR3 sequence: CASIKKNTGELFF. Full variable domain (remainder filled in from reference TRBV5-1 and TRBJ2-2): KAGVTQTPRYLIKTRGQQVTLSCSPISGHRSVSWYQQTPGQGLQFLFEYFSETQRNKGNFPGRFSGRQFSNSRSEMNVSTLELGDSALYLCASIKKNTGELFFGEGSRLTVL.

The rearrangement links TRBV5-4 to TRBJ1-1. This CDR3 spans 16 amino acids. Germline CDR1 reads SGHNT; CDR2 reads YYREEE (reference sequence). CDR3: CASSPPLNNMNTEAFF.

This sequence joins TRBV7-9 and TRBJ1-4; TCRdb returns TRBD1, unconfirmable since there is no DNA. Germline V gene sequence: CDR1 SEHNR, CDR2 FQNEAQ (reference sequence). This CDR3 spans 16 amino acids. The CDR3: CASSPTGTGENEKLFF.

This chain links TRBV7-9 with TRBJ1-4; the TRBD1 assignment by TCRdb is unverifiable without DNA. The CDR3 is 15 amino acids. Germline assignment: CDR1 SEHNR and CDR2 FQNEAQ (reference sequence). The CDR3 spells CASSPGTGIGEKLFF.

The chain couples TRBV4-2 to TRBJ2-5; TCRdb reports TRBD2, a call that lacks DNA to check it against. This CDR3 has 17 residues. In germline, CDR1 is LGHNA, CDR2 YNFKEQ. CDR3 region: CASSQEVSGGPQETQYF.

This chain connects TRBV6-2 or TRBV6-3 to TRBJ2-6. Germline CDR1 reads MNHEY; CDR2 reads SVGEGT. The CDR3 runs to 15 residues. This chain's CDR3 is CASSWTDSGANVLTF.

The chain joins TRBV6-1 to TRBJ2-1. CDR1 is MNHNS and CDR2 is SASEGT in the germline V gene. This CDR3 has 14 amino acids. The CDR3 is CASSPFAPYNEQFF.

The chain recombines TRBV12-3 or TRBV12-4 with TRBJ1-2; TCRdb picks TRBD1, but there is no DNA to check that call. The CDR3 runs to 11 residues. The CDR3 loop reads CASSFGQALTF.

The CDR3: CASSYSGWAENEQYF. This chain joins TRBV6-5 and TRBJ2-7. The germline V gene has CDR1 MNHEY and CDR2 SVGAGI. The CDR3 sequence is 15 residues long.

The chain recombines TRBV4-2 with TRBJ2-1; the TCRdb D gene call, TRBD1, has no DNA to confirm it. The CDR3 is made up of 13 amino acids. Germline V gene data show CDR1 as LGHNA and CDR2 as YNFKEQ. Here the CDR3 reads CASSAGTDNEQFF.

The J gene is TRBJ1-5, the V gene TRBV13; TCRdb outputs TRBD1, but without DNA this stays unchecked. The CDR3 runs to 15 residues. Germline CDR1 reads PRHDT; CDR2 reads FYEKMQ (reference sequence). This chain's CDR3 is CASSEKGGPNQPQHF. Using reference TRBV13 and TRBJ1-5 for the parts outside the CDR3, the full variable domain is AAGVIQSPRHLIKEKRETATLKCYPIPRHDTVYWYQQGPGQDPQFLISFYEKMQSDKGSIPDRFSAQQFSDYHSELNMSSLELGDSALYFCASSEKGGPNQPQHFGDGTRLSIL.

This rearrangement joins TRBV13 to TRBJ2-3; TCRdb outputs TRBD1, but without DNA this stays unchecked. This CDR3 is 15 amino acids long. CDR1 and CDR2 (germline): PRHDT, FYEKMQ (reference sequence). The CDR3 loop reads CASSSGGVSTDTQYF.

V usage is TRBV6-2 or TRBV6-3 and J usage is TRBJ2-7; TCRdb outputs TRBD1, but without DNA this stays unchecked. Germline assignment: CDR1 MNHEY and CDR2 SVGEGT. The CDR3 is 11 amino acids. The CDR3 loop reads CAKDRVCEQYF.

The chain couples TRBV27 to TRBJ2-7; lacking DNA, the TRBD1 call made by TCRdb goes unchecked. The germline V gene has CDR1 MNHEY and CDR2 SMNVEV (reference sequence). The CDR3 spans 18 residues. Here the CDR3 reads CASSSITGIGGRIYEQYF.

The CDR3 is CASSPSGLVYNEQFF. This chain links TRBV5-4 with TRBJ2-1; TCRdb outputs TRBD2, but without DNA this stays unchecked. CDR3 size: 15 residues. Germline values: CDR1 SGHNT, CDR2 YYREEE (reference sequence).

The chain carries TRBV7-9 and TRBJ2-5; no DNA is available, so the TRBD2 call from TCRdb remains unchecked. This CDR3 contains 14 residues. Germline V gene data show CDR1 as SEHNR and CDR2 as FQNEAQ (reference sequence). CDR3 amino acids: CASGDSRVQETQYF.

The chain recombines TRBV20-1 with TRBJ2-7; TCRdb outputs TRBD1, but without DNA this stays unchecked. CDR3 length: 17 residues. Looked up from germline, CDR1 is DFQATT and CDR2 is SNEGSKA (reference sequence). The CDR3 region is CSARDLPGTGYTYEQYF.

This chain joins TRBV19 and TRBJ2-7; with no DNA, the TCRdb D assignment of TRBD1 cannot be verified. The CDR3 totals 14 residues. CDR1 LNHDA and CDR2 SQIVND come from the germline V gene (reference sequence). CDR3 protein: CASTPSPSSYEQYF. The entire variable domain, with the rest obtained from reference TRBV19 and TRBJ2-7, is as follows: DGGITQSPKYLFRKEGQNVTLSCEQNLNHDAMYWYRQDPGQGLRLIYYSQIVNDFQKGDIAEGYSVSREKKESFPLTVTSAQKNPTAFYLCASTPSPSSYEQYFGPGTRLTVT.

The chain couples TRBV3-1 to TRBJ2-4; TCRdb reports TRBD1, a call that lacks DNA to check it against. CDR3 length: 15 amino acids. CDR1 and CDR2 (germline): LGHDT, YNNKEL (reference sequence). CDR3 sequence: CASSQGQGGKNIQYF.

The chain uses TRBV20-1 and TRBJ1-3. The length of the CDR3 is 14 residues. Germline CDR1 and CDR2: DFQATT and SNEGSKA (reference sequence). CDR3 residues: CSASDANSGNTIYF.

The chain uses TRBV15 and TRBJ2-5; TCRdb designates TRBD2, a call that cannot be tested without DNA. This CDR3 has 16 amino acids. CDR1 and CDR2 (germline): LNHNV, YYDKDF (reference sequence). CDR3 sequence: CATSRELAGYQETQYF. Drawing the rest from reference TRBV15 and TRBJ2-5, the complete variable domain is DAMVIQNPRYQVTQFGKPVTLSCSQTLNHNVMYWYQQKSSQAPKLLFHYYDKDFNNEADTPDNFQSRRPNTSFCFLDIRSPGLGDTAMYLCATSRELAGYQETQYFGPGTRLLVL.

V gene TRBV6-5 combines with J gene TRBJ1-1; TCRdb's D call, TRBD1, is unchecked because there is no DNA. The CDR3 contains 15 residues. Germline V gives CDR1 MNHEY, CDR2 SVGAGI. The CDR3 spells CASSYSPDRGTEAFF.

V is TRBV6-5 and J is TRBJ1-5; the TCRdb D gene call, TRBD1, has no DNA to confirm it. Germline V CDR1 and CDR2: MNHEY, SVGAGI. The CDR3 is 14 amino acids. The CDR3 reads CASSSGGSNQPQHF.

V is TRBV12-3 or TRBV12-4 and J is TRBJ1-1. CDR3 length: 12 residues. This chain's CDR3 is CASSPAWTEAFF.

The rearrangement uses TRBV6-1 and TRBJ2-1; TCRdb's D call, TRBD1, is unchecked because there is no DNA. CDR3 size: 13 residues. Germline V gives CDR1 MNHNS, CDR2 SASEGT. CDR3 loop: CASRPTVDNEQFF.